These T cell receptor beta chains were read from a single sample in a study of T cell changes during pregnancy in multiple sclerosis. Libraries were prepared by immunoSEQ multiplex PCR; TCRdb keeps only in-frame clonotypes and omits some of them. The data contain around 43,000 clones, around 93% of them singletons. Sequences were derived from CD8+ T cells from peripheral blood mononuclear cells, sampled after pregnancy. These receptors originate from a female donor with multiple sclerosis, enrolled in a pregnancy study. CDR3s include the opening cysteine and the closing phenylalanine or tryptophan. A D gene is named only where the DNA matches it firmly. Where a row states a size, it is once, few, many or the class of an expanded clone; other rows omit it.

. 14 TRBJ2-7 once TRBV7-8 TGTGCCAGCAGCTTAGCCAGATTCTCCTACGAGCAGTACTTC CASSLARFSYEQYF
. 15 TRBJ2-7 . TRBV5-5 TGTGCCAGCAGCTTTGACAGCCTCTCCTCCTACGAGCAGTACTTC CASSFDSLSSYEQYF
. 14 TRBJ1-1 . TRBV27 TGTGCCAGCAGCAGTTCGCCTGGGAACACTGAAGCTTTCTTT CASSSSPGNTEAFF
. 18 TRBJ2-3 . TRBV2 TGTGCCAGCAGTGGAGACCCCCTCCCCCCCGAGGTCACAGATACGCAGTATTTT CASSGDPLPPEVTDTQYF
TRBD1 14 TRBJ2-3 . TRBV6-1 TGTGCCAGCAGTGAAGGGGCAGGGGGAGATACGCAGTATTTT CASSEGAGGDTQYF
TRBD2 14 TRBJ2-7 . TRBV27 TGTGCCAGCAGTCCCGATGCGGGGGGCTGGGAGCAGTACTTC CASSPDAGGWEQYF
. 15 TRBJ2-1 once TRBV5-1 TGCGCCAGCAGCCTGAATGCAGCGGAGGACAATGAGCAGTTCTTC CASSLNAAEDNEQFF
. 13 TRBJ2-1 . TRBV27 TGTGCCAGCAGTTTACCTCGAGGGAATGAGCAGTTCTTC CASSLPRGNEQFF
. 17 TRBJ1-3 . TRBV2 TGTGCCAGCAGTGAATCGGGGGGAGCTGGATCTGGAAACACCATATATTTT CASSESGGAGSGNTIYF
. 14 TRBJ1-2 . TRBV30 TGTGCCTGGAGTCGACAGGACTCAAACTATGGCTACACCTTC CAWSRQDSNYGYTF
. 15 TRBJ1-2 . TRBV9 TGTGCCAGCAGCGTAGCTTCAGGTCCGAACTATGGCTACACCTTC CASSVASGPNYGYTF
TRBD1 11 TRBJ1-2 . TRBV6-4 TGTGCCAGCAGTTGGGGACAGGAATATACCTTC CASSWGQEYTF
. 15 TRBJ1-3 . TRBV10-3 TGTGCCATCGCCTCGGGTCGGAGCTCTGGAAACACCATATATTTT CAIASGRSSGNTIYF
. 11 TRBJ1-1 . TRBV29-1 TGCAGCGGGACTCTGGGCACTGAAGCTTTCTTT CSGTLGTEAFF
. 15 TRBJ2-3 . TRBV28 TGTGCCAGCAGTTTGGGGGCGCTGCGCACAGATACGCAGTATTTT CASSLGALRTDTQYF